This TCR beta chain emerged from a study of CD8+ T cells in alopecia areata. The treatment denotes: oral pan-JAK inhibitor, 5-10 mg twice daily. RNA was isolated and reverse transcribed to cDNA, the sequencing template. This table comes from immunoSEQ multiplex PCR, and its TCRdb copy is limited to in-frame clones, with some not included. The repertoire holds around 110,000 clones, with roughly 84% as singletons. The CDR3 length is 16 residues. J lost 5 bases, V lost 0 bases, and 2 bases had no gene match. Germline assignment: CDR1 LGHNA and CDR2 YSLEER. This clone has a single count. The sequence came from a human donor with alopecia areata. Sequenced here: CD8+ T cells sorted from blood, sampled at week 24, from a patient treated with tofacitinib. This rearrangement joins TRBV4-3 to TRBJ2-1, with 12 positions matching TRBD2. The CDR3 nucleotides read TGCGCCAGCAGCCAAGATGCTAGCGGGGGGGACAATGAGCAGTTCTTC. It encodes CASSQDASGGDNEQFF.